This T cell receptor (beta chain) was identified in a study of blood T cells in healthy people across ages. Study-wide background: Template switching picked up about one barcoded beta molecule for each two T cells.

A second PCR of 7 to 11 cycles used a sample-barcoded 5' primer and a J-beta primer mix. Each cDNA molecule was tagged by a template-switch adaptor with 12 random nucleotides. TCRdb processed the 5' RACE reads anew with MiXCR; each CDR3 protein has one entry. Of 700,000 or so distinct CDR3 sequences in the sample, roughly 41% were seen once. The germline V gene has CDR1 SGHRS and CDR2 YFSETQ. This CDR3 has 15 residues. Losses at the gene ends were 0 bases for V and 6 bases for J; bases not matched to a gene: 6. The sample taken for sequencing was blood. The origin of this receptor is a man older than 75 in good health. This chain uses TRBV5-1 with TRBJ2-3; 8 bases agree with TRBD1. The chain's CDR3 is CASSLVQGATDTQYF. In nucleotides, the CDR3 is TGCGCCAGCAGCTTGGTTCAGGGGGCCACGGATACGCAGTATTTT.